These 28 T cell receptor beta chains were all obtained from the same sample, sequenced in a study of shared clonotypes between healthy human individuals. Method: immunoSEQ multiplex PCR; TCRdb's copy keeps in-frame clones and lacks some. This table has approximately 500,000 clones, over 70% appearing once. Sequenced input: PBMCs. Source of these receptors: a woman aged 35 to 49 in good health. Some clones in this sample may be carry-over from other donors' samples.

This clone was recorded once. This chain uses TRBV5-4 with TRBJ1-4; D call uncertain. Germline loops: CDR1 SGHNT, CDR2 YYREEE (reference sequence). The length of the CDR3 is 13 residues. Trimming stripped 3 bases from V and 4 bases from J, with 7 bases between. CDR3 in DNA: TGTGCCAGCAGCTGGGATCTTAATGAAAAACTGTTTTTT. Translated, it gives CASSWDLNEKLFF.

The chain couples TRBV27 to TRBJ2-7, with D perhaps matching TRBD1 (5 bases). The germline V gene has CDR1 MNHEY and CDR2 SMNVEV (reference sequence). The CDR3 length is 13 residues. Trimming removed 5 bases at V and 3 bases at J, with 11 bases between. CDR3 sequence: CASSRMQGYEQYF. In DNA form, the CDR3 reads TGTGCCAGCAGTCGGATGCAGGGCTACGAGCAGTACTTC.

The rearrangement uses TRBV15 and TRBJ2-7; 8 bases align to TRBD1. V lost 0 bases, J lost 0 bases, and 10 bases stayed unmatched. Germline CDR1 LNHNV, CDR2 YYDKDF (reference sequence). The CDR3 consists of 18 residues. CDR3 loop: CATSRDLGQVYPSYEQYF. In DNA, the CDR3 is TGTGCCACCAGCAGAGATTTGGGACAGGTTTACCCCTCCTACGAGCAGTACTTC.

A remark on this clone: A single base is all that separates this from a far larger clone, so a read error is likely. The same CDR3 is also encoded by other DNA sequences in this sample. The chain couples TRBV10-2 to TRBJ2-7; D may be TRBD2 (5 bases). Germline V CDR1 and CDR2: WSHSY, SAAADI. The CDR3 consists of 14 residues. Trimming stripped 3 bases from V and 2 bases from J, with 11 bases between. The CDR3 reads CASSDLDGAYEQYF. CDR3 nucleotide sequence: TGCGCCAGCAGTGATTTGGACGGGGCCTACGAGCAGTACTTC.

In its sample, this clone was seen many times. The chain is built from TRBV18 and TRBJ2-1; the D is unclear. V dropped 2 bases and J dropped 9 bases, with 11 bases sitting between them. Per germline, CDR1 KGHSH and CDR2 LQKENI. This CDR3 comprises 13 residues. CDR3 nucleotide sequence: TGTGCCAGCTCACCAGTTTTAGTCGCTGAGCAGTTCTTC. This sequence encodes CASSPVLVAEQFF. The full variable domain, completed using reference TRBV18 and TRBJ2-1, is NAGVMQNPRHLVRRRGQEARLRCSPMKGHSHVYWYRQLPEEGLKFMVYLQKENIIDESGMPKERFSAEFPKEGPSILRIQQVVRGDSAAYFCASSPVLVAEQFFGPGTRLTVL.

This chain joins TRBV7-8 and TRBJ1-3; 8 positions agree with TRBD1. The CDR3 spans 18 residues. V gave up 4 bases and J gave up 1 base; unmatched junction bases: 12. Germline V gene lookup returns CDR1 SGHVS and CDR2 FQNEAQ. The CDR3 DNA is TGTGCCAGCAGCTCGATCGTGACAGGGGCCCTGTCTGGAAACACCATATATTTT. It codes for CASSSIVTGALSGNTIYF.

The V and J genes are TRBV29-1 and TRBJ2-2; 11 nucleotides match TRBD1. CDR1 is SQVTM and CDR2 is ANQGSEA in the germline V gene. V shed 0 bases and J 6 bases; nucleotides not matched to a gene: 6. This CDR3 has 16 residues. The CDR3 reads CSVEDSGQGVSGELFF. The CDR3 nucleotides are TGCAGCGTTGAAGATTCGGGACAGGGGGTTTCCGGGGAGCTGTTTTTT.

The CDR3 nucleotides are TGTGCCAGCAGCGAAGATGGCTACACCTTC. It specifies CASSEDGYTF. The V and J genes are TRBV28 and TRBJ1-2; D is unresolved. CDR1 and CDR2 from the germline V gene are MDHEN and SYDVKM. CDR3 length: 10 residues. The V end lost 6 bases, the J end lost 6 bases, and 5 bases lay between the germline ends.

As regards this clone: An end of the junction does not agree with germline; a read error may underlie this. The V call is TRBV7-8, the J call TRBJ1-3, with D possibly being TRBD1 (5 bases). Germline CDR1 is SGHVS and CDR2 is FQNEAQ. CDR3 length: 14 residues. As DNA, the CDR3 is TGTGCCAGCAGCGTAGCAGGGATAGGAAACACCATATATTTT. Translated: CASSVAGIGNTIYF.

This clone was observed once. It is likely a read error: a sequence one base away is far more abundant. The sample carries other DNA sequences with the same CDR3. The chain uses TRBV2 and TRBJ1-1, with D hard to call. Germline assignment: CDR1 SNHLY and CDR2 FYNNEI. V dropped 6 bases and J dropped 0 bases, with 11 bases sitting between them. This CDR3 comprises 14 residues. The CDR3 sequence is CASSDQGMNTEAFF. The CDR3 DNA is TGTGCCAGCAGCGATCAAGGGATGAACACTGAAGCTTTCTTT. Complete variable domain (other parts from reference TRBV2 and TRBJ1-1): EPEVTQTPSHQVTQMGQEVILRCVPISNHLYFYWYRQILGQKVEFLVSFYNNEISEKSEIFDDQFSVERPDGSNFTLKIRSTKLEDSAMYFCASSDQGMNTEAFFGQGTRLTVV.

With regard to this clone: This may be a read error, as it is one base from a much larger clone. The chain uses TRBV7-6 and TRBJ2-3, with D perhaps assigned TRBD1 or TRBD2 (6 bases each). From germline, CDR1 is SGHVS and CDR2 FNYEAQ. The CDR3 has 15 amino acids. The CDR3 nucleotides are TGTGCCAGCAGATTAGTGGGGGGCCCGACGGGTACGCAGTATTTT. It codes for CASRLVGGPTGTQYF.

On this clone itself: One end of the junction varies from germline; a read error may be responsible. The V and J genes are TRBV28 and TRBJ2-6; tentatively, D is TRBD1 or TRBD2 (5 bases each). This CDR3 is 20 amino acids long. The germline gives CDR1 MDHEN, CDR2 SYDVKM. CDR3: CASSRTRTRETLSGANVPTF. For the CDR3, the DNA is TGTGCCAGCAGCAGGACCCGGACTCGCGAGACGCTCTCTGGGGCCAACGTCCCGACTTTC.

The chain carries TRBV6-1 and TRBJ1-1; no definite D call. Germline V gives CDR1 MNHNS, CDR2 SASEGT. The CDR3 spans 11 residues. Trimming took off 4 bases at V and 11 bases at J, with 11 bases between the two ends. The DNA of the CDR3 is TGTGCCAGCAGTGCGCGGCCTAGGGCTTTCTTT. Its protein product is CASSARPRAFF.

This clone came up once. As DNA, the CDR3 is TGTGCCAGCAGCCAAGATGATGTTACAGCAGAGACCCAGTACTTC. This translates into CASSQDDVTAETQYF. V and J are TRBV4-2 and TRBJ2-5; D not resolved. Germline CDR1 and CDR2: LGHNA and YNFKEQ. The CDR3 contains 15 residues. The ends were cut back, 0 bases at V and 4 bases at J, with 12 bases in the middle.

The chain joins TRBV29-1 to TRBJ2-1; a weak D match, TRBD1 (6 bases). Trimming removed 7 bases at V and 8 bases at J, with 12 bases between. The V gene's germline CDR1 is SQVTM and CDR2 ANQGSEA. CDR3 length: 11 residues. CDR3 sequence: CSGGLHDEQFF. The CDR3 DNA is TGCAGCGGGGGGCTACACGATGAGCAGTTCTTC.

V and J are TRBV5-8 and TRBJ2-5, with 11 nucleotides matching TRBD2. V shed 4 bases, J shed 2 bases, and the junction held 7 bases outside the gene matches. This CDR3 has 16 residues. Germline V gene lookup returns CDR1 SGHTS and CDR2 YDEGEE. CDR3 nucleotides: TGTGCCAGCAGCCGGGGGACTAGCGGCGAACAAGAGACCCAGTACTTC. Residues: CASSRGTSGEQETQYF.

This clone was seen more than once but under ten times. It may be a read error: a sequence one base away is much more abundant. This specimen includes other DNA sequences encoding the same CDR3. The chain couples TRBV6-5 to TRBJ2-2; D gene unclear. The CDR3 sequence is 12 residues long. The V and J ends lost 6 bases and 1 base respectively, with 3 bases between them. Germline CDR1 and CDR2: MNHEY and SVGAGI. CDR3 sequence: CASSRNTGELFF. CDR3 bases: TGTGCCAGCAGCAGGAACACCGGGGAGCTGTTTTTT.

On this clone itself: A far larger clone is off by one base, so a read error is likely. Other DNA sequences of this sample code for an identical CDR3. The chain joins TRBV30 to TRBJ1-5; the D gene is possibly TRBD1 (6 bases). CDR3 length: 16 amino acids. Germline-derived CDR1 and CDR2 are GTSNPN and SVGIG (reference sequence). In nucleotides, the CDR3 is TGTGCCTGGAGTGTAGGGGGTGACTATAGCAATCAGCCCCAGCATTTC. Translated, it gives CAWSVGGDYSNQPQHF.

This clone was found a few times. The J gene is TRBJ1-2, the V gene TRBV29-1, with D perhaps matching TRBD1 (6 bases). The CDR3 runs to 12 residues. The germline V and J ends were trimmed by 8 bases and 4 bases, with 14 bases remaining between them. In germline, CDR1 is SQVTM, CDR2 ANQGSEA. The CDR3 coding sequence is TGCAGCACTAAGGGGGTCGTCTATGGCTACACCTTC. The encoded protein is CSTKGVVYGYTF.

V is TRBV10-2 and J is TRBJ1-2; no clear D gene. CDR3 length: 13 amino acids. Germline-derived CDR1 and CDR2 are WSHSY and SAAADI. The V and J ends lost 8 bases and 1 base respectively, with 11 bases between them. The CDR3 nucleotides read TGCGCCAGCGCGGAACGGGGTAACTATGGCTACACCTTC. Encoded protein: CASAERGNYGYTF.

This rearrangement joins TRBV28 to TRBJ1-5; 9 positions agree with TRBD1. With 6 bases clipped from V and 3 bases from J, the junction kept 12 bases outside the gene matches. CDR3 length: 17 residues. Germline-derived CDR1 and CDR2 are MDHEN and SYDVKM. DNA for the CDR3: TGTGCCAGCAGAAGAACAGGGGGCCAGGCGGACAATCAGCCCCAGCATTTT. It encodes CASRRTGGQADNQPQHF.

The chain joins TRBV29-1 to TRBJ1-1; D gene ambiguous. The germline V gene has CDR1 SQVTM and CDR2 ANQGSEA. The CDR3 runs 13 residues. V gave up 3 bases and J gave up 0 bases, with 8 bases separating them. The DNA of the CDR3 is TGCAGCGTTGAGCAGAGCTTGAACACTGAAGCTTTCTTT. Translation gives CSVEQSLNTEAFF.

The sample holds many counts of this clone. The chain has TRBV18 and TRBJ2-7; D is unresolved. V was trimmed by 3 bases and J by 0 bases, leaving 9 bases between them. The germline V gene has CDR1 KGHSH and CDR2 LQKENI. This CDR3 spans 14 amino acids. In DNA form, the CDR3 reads TGTGCCAGCTCACCCACTTGGAGCTCCTACGAGCAGTACTTC. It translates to CASSPTWSSYEQYF.

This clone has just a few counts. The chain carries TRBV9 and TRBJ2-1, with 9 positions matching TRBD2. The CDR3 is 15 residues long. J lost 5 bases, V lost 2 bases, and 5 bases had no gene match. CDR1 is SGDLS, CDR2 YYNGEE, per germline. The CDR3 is CASSVASGTNNEQFF. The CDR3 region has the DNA TGTGCCAGCAGCGTGGCTAGCGGGACTAACAATGAGCAGTTCTTC.

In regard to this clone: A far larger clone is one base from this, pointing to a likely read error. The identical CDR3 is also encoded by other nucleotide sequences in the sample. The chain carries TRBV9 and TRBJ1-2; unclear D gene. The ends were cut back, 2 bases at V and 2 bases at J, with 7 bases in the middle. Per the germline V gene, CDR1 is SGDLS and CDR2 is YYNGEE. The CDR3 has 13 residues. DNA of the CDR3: TGTGCCAGCAGCGTCTCCGGGAACTATGGCTACACCTTC. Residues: CASSVSGNYGYTF.

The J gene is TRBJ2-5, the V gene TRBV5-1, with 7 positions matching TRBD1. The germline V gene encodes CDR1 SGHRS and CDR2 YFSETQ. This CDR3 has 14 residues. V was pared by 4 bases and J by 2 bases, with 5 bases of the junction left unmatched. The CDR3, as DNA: TGCGCCAGCAGCCCGGGACAGACTCAAGAGACCCAGTACTTC. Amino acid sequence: CASSPGQTQETQYF.

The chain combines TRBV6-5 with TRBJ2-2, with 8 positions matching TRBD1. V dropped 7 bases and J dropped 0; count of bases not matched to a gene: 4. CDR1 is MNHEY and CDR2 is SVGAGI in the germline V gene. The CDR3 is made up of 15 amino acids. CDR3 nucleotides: TGTGCCAGCAAGGAGGACAGGGCGAACACCGGGGAGCTGTTTTTT. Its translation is CASKEDRANTGELFF.

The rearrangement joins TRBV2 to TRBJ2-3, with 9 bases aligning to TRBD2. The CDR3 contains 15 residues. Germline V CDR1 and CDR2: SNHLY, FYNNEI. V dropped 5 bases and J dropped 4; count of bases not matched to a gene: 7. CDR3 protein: CASSMVSGSSDTQYF. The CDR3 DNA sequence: TGTGCCAGCAGTATGGTTAGCGGGAGTTCAGATACGCAGTATTTT.